A selection of T cell receptor beta chains follows, all from one sample in a study of T cells after yellow fever vaccination. Each CDR3 protein gets one entry after TCRdb re-called the 5' RACE reads with MiXCR. The repertoire consists of some 560,000 distinct CDR3 sequences, with less than 20% occurring once and the leading ten covering roughly a sixth. The material sequenced was PBMCs, taken 5 to 6 days after the first yellow fever vaccination. The receptors derive from a man aged 18 to 29 who received the YFV17D yellow fever vaccine. Each CDR3 is given with its conserved first and last residue. A D gene is named only where the DNA matches it firmly. Clone size, where shown, is once, few, many, or a class for clones that have expanded.

J | size | V | D | DNA | CDR3
TRBJ1-1 | . | TRBV20-1 | . | TGCAGTGCTACCGACGGGGGCGCGGGCACTGAAGCTTTCTTT | CSATDGGAGTEAFF
TRBJ1-5 | . | TRBV12-3/TRBV12-4 | . | TGTGCCAGCAGTCCGGGGGGCGTTCAGCCCCAGCATTTT | CASSPGGVQPQHF
TRBJ2-7 | . | TRBV5-1 | . | TGCGCCAGCAGCTTGGTGAGGTCTGGTGACGAGCAGTACTTC | CASSLVRSGDEQYF
TRBJ2-1 | . | TRBV20-1 | . | TGCAGTGCTAAAGGAGGGTCGCGCGGCTCCTACAATGAGCAGTTCTTC | CSAKGGSRGSYNEQFF
TRBJ1-5 | . | TRBV6-1 | TRBD1 | TGTGCCAGCCTTTATCTGACAGGGAATAATCAGCCCCAGCATTTT | CASLYLTGNNQPQHF
TRBJ2-1 | many | TRBV7-7 | . | TGTGCCAGCAGCAGTCAGGGGAAGAATGAGCAGTTCTTC | CASSSQGKNEQFF
TRBJ1-6 | . | TRBV20-1 | TRBD1 | TGCAGTGCTCTCACAGGGGACCCCTATAATTCACCCCTCCACTTT | CSALTGDPYNSPLHF
TRBJ2-7 | few | TRBV4-3 | TRBD1 | TGCGCCAGCAGCAACGGACAGGGGGCTTCCTACGAGCAGTACTTC | CASSNGQGASYEQYF
TRBJ2-1 | . | TRBV10-3 | . | TGTGCCATCGGGGCTGGGGAAACTCATGAGCAGTTCTTC | CAIGAGETHEQFF
TRBJ2-3 | many | TRBV20-1 | . | TGCAGTGCTAGCGGGGAGTATTACGGGACAGATACGCAGTATTTT | CSASGEYYGTDTQYF
TRBJ2-3 | few | TRBV3-1 | . | TGTGCCAGCAGCCAGTCGACCGGGGATACGCAGTATTTT | CASSQSTGDTQYF
TRBJ2-6 | . | TRBV4-3 | TRBD1 | TGCGCCAGCACAAGCGGTTTTCGGACAGGGGGACACTCTGGGGCCAACGTCCTGACTTTC | CASTSGFRTGGHSGANVLTF
TRBJ2-1 | few | TRBV29-1 | . | TGCAGCGTTGAGTTTTGGGGGTCGTACAATGAGCAGTTCTTC | CSVEFWGSYNEQFF
TRBJ1-2 | . | TRBV4-3 | . | TGCGCCAGCAGCCAAGCGACCCAGGGTTTTGGTGGCTACACCTTC | CASSQATQGFGGYTF